This TCR beta chain was recovered during a study of CD8+ T cells in alopecia areata. Findings of the study overall: The study found TCR sharing across patients less clear than in mice, possibly for HLA reasons. Under tofacitinib, fewer expanded CD8+ clones appeared among the top 100 scalp clones. Persistence during tofacitinib was seen for many expanded lesional clones in scalp and blood.

As for treatment: oral pan-JAK inhibitor, 5-10 mg twice daily. Peripheral blood, together with lesional scalp punch biopsies, was collected from alopecia areata patients. V was pared by 0 bases and J by 1 base, with 9 bases between. The CDR3 runs 16 residues. Germline CDR1 and CDR2: KGHSH and LQKENI. RNA extraction was followed by reverse transcription into cDNA, which acted as the sequencing template. Generated by immunoSEQ multiplex PCR, the TCRdb table keeps only in-frame clones and is missing some. The table lists fewer than 200,000 clones, 60% of them singletons. The count of this clone is one. Its antigen remains unidentified.

The chain recombines TRBV18 with TRBJ2-2; possibly TRBD1 for D (6 bases). This TCR was recovered from a human donor with alopecia areata. The sample was CD4+ T cells sorted from blood, taken at week 24, from a patient treated with tofacitinib. The CDR3 here is CASSPPMTGNTGELFF. The CDR3 region has the DNA TGTGCCAGCTCACCACCGATGACAGGGAACACCGGGGAGCTGTTTTTT.